Below, one TCR beta chain is given with its context. Its antigen is unidentified. This sample is drawn from a study of cytomegalovirus exposure and HLA in healthy donors. Study-level findings and limits: Rare TCR sequences dominated, though some public TCRs recurred in many donors. It was reportedly the case that the classifier diagnosed cytomegalovirus status with high specificity and sensitivity.

Produced via immunoSEQ multiplex PCR; TCRdb's table is partial and in-frame only. The profile shows about 130,000 clones, 82% of them singletons. Looked up from germline, CDR1 is SGHRS and CDR2 is YFSETQ. There are 14 residues in the CDR3. The V segment lost 4 bases and the J segment 4 bases; nucleotides outside the gene matches: 6. A 120-subject validation cohort, separate from the approximately 690-subject first cohort, supplied the donors. Sample: PBMCs. The chain combines TRBV5-1 with TRBJ2-5; 8 bases line up with TRBD1. The source is a man aged 25 to 45 in good health and CMV-seropositive. CDR3 loop: CASSMPTGVETQYF. In DNA, the CDR3 is TGCGCCAGCAGCATGCCGACAGGGGTAGAGACCCAGTACTTC.